The subject of this entry is one T cell receptor (beta chain). Which antigen it targets is not known. No per-base quality is available; no much larger clone lies one base away. To sequence the TCRbeta CDR3 region, genomic DNA was isolated from the sorted cells. The immunoSEQ Assay was used for sequencing of TCRbeta CDR3 regions. This is the immuneACCESS table as TCRdb keeps it, with only in-frame sequences that have V and J called. A part of the clones is gone; compared with another copy, unresolved V genes explain less than half, and the rest is unexplained. The sample contains approximately 60,000 clones, under 90% of them found a single time. The top ten hold roughly 1.9% of the sample. The data were obtained in a study of OX40 agonist ivuxolimab in advanced cancers. Background for the entire study: Ivuxolimab, which targeted the costimulatory receptor OX40 (CD134), was an agonistic, fully human IgG2 monoclonal antibody. Intravenous ivuxolimab was administered to patients every 2 weeks at six dose levels: 0.01, 0.1, 0.3, 1.5, 3 and 10 mg/kg. Of the 50 to 55 dose-escalation patients, hepatocellular carcinoma was present in some 19, melanoma in roughly 15, renal cell carcinoma in 9 and head and neck cancer in 9. In the dose-escalation cohort, 82.7% of patients were male, and the mean age was roughly 60 years, with a range of roughly 20 to 80. Patients were allowed to have had prior anti-PD-1, anti-PD-L1 or anti-CTLA-4 therapy, and roughly 40% of the dose-escalation patients had been treated with checkpoint inhibitors. Three dose-escalation patients achieved partial responses, one with hepatocellular carcinoma and two with cutaneous melanoma. Peripheral TCRbeta sequencing aimed to test whether ivuxolimab altered TCR sequence diversity and caused clonal T-cell expansion. The monotherapy dose-escalation portion (N ≈ 57 patients) of the phase I ivuxolimab trial is reported in the paper. Summary of the overall study and its limitations: At doses of 0.1 to 3.0 mg/kg, clonal expansion of both CD4+ and CD8+ blood T cells was observed from baseline to week 6. After ivuxolimab, more expanded clones were found on average in CD8+ T cells than in CD4+ T cells. Which antigens the clonally expanded peripheral T cells were specific for was not determined. Low levels of normalized T-cell clonal expansion were also seen in some patients who did not respond. In partial responders in the 0.1-3.0 mg/kg groups, normalized peripheral clonal expansion was found to be among the lowest, especially among CD8+ T cells.

Patients with a history of autoimmune disease or receiving systemic immunosuppression were excluded from the trial. Peripheral blood for TCR sequencing was collected from all dose cohorts at baseline, on cycle 4 day 1, and on cycle 7 day 1. The samples were drawn from a first-in-human, open-label, multicenter phase I dose-escalation trial of ivuxolimab. Adults with locally advanced or metastatic head and neck squamous cell, hepatocellular, melanoma or renal cell carcinoma were enrolled in the trial. Before TCR sequencing, CD4+ T cells and CD8+ T cells were sorted from peripheral blood as separate populations. Trimming costs V 1 base and J 3 bases, and their ends lie 13 bases apart. CDR1 and CDR2 were assigned from the germline V gene as SGHTA and FQGNSA. Including cysteine and phenylalanine, the CDR3 has 16 amino acids. Only the CDR3 part of the read is kept: 48 bases, read in frame from the first base.

This receptor was obtained from an adult with an advanced solid tumor such as melanoma, head and neck, liver or kidney cancer. The chain joins TRBV7-2 to TRBJ1-5; the D gene is perhaps TRBD1, from 5 matching bases. The sequenced sample was CD4+ or CD8+ T cells sorted from blood, obtained in a trial of the OX40 agonist ivuxolimab. The CDR3 region: CASSLGGGRNNQPQHF. The DNA sequence is TGTGCCAGCAGCTTAGGGGGGGGGAGAAACAATCAGCCCCAGCATTTT. The CDR3 plus the reference TRBV7-2 and TRBJ1-5 genes for the other parts give the full variable domain: GAGVSQSPSNKVTEKGKDVELRCDPISGHTALYWYRQSLGQGLEFLIYFQGNSAPDKSGLPSDRFSAERTGGSVSTLTIQRTQQEDSAVYLCASSLGGGRNNQPQHFGDGTRLSIL.